These T cell receptor beta chains were read from a single sample in a study of blood T cells in healthy people across ages. TCRdb re-derived calls from the 5' RACE reads in MiXCR, one entry per CDR3 protein. The table has 890,000 or so distinct CDR3 sequences, 62% seen once. Sequencing used blood. These receptors were obtained from a man in his thirties or forties in good health. Each CDR3 is given with its conserved first and last residue. The D gene is left open where the match is weak. Size is stated for part of the rows, as once, few or many counts, or as a class when the clone is expanded.

TRBJ2-6	TRBV29-1	NA	TRBD1	TGCAGCGTATACCGGGACAGTTCTTCCTCTGGGGCCAACGTCCTGACTTTC	CSVYRDSSSSGANVLTF
TRBJ2-1	TRBV24-1	NA	NA	TGTGCCACCAGTGTCGGGAGATCCTACAATGAGCAGTTCTTC	CATSVGRSYNEQFF
TRBJ2-7	TRBV2	NA	TRBD1	TGTGCCAGCAGTGAATTTGTTAGGGACAGGTACGAGCAGTACTTC	CASSEFVRDRYEQYF
TRBJ2-3	TRBV5-4	NA	TRBD1	TGTGCCAGCAGCCACCAACAGGGGGACACAGATACGCAGTATTTT	CASSHQQGDTDTQYF
TRBJ2-4	TRBV10-3	NA	NA	TGTGCCATCAGTGAGTCAAGAGCGGACAAAAACATTCAGTACTTC	CAISESRADKNIQYF
TRBJ2-7	TRBV20-1	NA	TRBD1	TGCAGTGCCACACCCGGGACAGGAGCCTACGAGCAGTACTTC	CSATPGTGAYEQYF
TRBJ2-7	TRBV7-2	NA	NA	TGTGCCAGCAGCTTAGGTTCTGGCAGGGGCTACGAGCAGTACTTC	CASSLGSGRGYEQYF
TRBJ2-3	TRBV4-2	NA	NA	TGTGCCAGCAGCCAGGAGACAGGTATGGGCACAGATACGCAGTATTTT	CASSQETGMGTDTQYF
TRBJ2-7	TRBV5-1	NA	TRBD1	TGCGCCAGCGCACTAGGGTTTCGACAGGGGGTCGACGAGCAGTACTTC	CASALGFRQGVDEQYF
TRBJ2-3	TRBV5-1	few	NA	TGCGCCAGCAGCTCGGGCCCCCGGGATACGCAGTATTTT	CASSSGPRDTQYF
TRBJ2-5	TRBV7-2	NA	NA	TGTGCCAGCAGCCCACAGGGTGGGAAGACCCAGTACTTC	CASSPQGGKTQYF
TRBJ1-2	TRBV27	NA	NA	TGTGCCAGCAAGAGCGGAGCTAACTATGGCTACACCTTC	CASKSGANYGYTF
TRBJ1-4	TRBV6-5	NA	TRBD1	TGTGCCAGGGGGACAGTGAAACTGTTTTTT	CARGTVKLFF
TRBJ2-3	TRBV20-1	NA	TRBD2	TGCAGTGCTAGAGGGGGGACTAGCGGGGTGGCAGATACGCAGTATTTT	CSARGGTSGVADTQYF
TRBJ2-7	TRBV6-1	NA	NA	TGTGCCAGCAGTGAAGCGGGCAGTGAAGCCTACGAGCAGTACTTC	CASSEAGSEAYEQYF
TRBJ1-2	TRBV4-3	NA	NA	TGCGCCAGCAGCCAAGGAGTCAGTAAGCTCTATGGCTACACCTTC	CASSQGVSKLYGYTF
TRBJ1-2	TRBV12-3/TRBV12-4	NA	TRBD1	TGTGCCAGCAGTTTAGGGAGGGGGACAGGTGGCGGCTATGGCTACACCTTC	CASSLGRGTGGGYGYTF
TRBJ2-3	TRBV6-2/TRBV6-3	NA	TRBD2	TGTGCCAGCATGAAGACTAGCGGGCAAGATACGCAGTATTTT	CASMKTSGQDTQYF
TRBJ2-5	TRBV12-3/TRBV12-4	once	TRBD1	TGTGCCAGCACCCTAGAGGGGGCGCACGAGACCCAGTACTTC	CASTLEGAHETQYF
TRBJ1-1	TRBV27	NA	NA	TGTGCCAGCAGTTTATTTTCAACTCCGGGGGCTGAAGCTTTCTTT	CASSLFSTPGAEAFF
TRBJ2-7	TRBV6-1	NA	TRBD2	TGTGCCAGCAGTGAAGAGATAGCGGGGGGGCCCTACGAGCAGTACTTC	CASSEEIAGGPYEQYF
TRBJ1-5	TRBV10-3	NA	TRBD1	TGTGCCATCAGTGATAGTGACAGGGGATACCAGCCCCAGCATTTT	CAISDSDRGYQPQHF
TRBJ2-3	TRBV4-1	NA	TRBD2	TGCGCCAGCAGCCAAGATAGGTCTAGCGGGGAGAGCACAGATACGCAGTATTTT	CASSQDRSSGESTDTQYF
TRBJ2-1	TRBV3-1	NA	NA	TGTGCCAGCAGCCAAGGGAATTGGCAGTTCTTC	CASSQGNWQFF
TRBJ1-2	TRBV9	NA	NA	TGTGCCAGCAGCGCCCTCGGCGAAGGCTACACCTTC	CASSALGEGYTF
TRBJ1-5	TRBV10-3	NA	NA	TGTGCCATCAGTGACGGGGCGGATAGCAATCAGCCCCAGCATTTT	CAISDGADSNQPQHF
TRBJ1-6	TRBV4-2	NA	NA	TGTGCCAGCAGCCAAGGTCTTGTTCAAACGGGTGGTTCACCCCTCCACTTT	CASSQGLVQTGGSPLHF